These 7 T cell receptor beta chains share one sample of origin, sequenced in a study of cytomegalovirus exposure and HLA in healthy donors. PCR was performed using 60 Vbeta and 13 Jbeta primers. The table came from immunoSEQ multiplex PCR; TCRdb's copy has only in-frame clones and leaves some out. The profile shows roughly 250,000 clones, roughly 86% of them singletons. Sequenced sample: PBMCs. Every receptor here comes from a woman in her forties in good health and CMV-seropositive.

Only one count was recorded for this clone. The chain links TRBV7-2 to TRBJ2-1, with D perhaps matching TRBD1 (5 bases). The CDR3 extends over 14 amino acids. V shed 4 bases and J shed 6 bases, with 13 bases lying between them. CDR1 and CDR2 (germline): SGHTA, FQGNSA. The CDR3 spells CASSSMGLANEQFF. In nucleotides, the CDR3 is TGTGCCAGCAGCTCGATGGGGCTTGCCAATGAGCAGTTCTTC.

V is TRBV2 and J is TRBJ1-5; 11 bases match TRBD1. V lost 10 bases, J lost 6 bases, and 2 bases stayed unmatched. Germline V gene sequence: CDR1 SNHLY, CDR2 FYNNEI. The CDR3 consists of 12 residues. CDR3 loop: CATGTGGQPQHF. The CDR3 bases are TGTGCCACCGGGACAGGGGGTCAGCCCCAGCATTTT.

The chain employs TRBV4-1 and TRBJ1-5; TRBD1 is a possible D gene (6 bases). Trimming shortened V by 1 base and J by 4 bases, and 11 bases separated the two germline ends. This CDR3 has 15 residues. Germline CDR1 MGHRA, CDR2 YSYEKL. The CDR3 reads CASSQGYGQNQPQHF. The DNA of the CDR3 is TGCGCCAGCAGCCAAGGGTACGGACAGAATCAGCCCCAGCATTTT.

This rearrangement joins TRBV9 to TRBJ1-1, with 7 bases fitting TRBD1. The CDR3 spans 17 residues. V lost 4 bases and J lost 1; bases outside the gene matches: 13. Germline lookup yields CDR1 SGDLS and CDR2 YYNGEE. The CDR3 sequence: CASSPHRGLFGNTEAFF. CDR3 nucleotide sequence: TGTGCCAGCAGCCCCCACAGGGGACTCTTCGGGAACACTGAAGCTTTCTTT.

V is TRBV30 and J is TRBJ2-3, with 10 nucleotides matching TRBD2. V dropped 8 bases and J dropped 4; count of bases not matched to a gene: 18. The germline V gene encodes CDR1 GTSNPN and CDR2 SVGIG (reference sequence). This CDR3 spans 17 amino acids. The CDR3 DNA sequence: TGTGCCCATGGTAGCGGGAGGATGTCCGGGTCGGCAGATACGCAGTATTTT. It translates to CAHGSGRMSGSADTQYF.

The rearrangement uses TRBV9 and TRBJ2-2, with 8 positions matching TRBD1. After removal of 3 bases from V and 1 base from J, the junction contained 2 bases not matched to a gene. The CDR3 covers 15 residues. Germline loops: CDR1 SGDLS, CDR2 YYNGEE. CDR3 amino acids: CASSADRVNTGELFF. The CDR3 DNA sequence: TGTGCCAGCAGCGCGGACAGGGTGAACACCGGGGAGCTGTTTTTT.

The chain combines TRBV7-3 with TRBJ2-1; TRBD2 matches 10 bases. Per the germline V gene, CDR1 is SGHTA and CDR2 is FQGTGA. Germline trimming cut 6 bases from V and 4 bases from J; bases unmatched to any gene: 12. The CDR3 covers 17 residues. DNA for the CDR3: TGTGCCAGCAGGAACAACCTAGCGGGAGTAGGATACAATGAGCAGTTCTTC. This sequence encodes CASRNNLAGVGYNEQFF.